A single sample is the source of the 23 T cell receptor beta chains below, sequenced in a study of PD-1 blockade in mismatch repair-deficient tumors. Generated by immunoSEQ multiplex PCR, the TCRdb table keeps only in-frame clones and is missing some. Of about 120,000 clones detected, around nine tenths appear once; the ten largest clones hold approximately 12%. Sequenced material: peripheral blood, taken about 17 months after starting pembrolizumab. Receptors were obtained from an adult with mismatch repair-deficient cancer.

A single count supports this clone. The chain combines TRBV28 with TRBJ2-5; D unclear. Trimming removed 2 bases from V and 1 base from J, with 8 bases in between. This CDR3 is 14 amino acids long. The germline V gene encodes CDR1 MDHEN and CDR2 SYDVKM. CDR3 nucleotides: TGTGCCAGCAGTTTAGAAGGTGCCCAAGAGACCCAGTACTTC. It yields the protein CASSLEGAQETQYF. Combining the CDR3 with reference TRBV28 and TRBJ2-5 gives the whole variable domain DVKVTQSSRYLVKRTGEKVFLECVQDMDHENMFWYRQDPGLGLRLIYFSYDVKMKEKGDIPEGYSVSREKKERFSLILESASTNQTSMYLCASSLEGAQETQYFGPGTRLLVL.

The CDR3 spells CASSLAQTGTDTQYF. CDR3 nucleotides: TGTGCCAGCAGCTTAGCGCAGACAGGCACAGATACGCAGTATTTT. This rearrangement joins TRBV7-9 to TRBJ2-3; TRBD1 might be the D (5 bases). The CDR3 length is 15 residues. Germline V gives CDR1 SEHNR, CDR2 FQNEAQ (reference sequence). Trimming removed 0 bases from V and 1 base from J, with 8 bases in between.

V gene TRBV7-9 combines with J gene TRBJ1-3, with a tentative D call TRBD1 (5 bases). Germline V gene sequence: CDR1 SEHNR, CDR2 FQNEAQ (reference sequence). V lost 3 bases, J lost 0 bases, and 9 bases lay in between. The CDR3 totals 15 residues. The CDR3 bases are TGTGCCAGCAGCTTTGGAGGACACTCTGGAAACACCATATATTTT. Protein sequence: CASSFGGHSGNTIYF.

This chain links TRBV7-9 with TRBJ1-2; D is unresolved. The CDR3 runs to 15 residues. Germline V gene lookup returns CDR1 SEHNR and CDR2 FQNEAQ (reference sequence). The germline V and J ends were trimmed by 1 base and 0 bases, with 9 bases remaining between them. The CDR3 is CASSLDTGANYGYTF. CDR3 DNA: TGTGCCAGCAGCTTAGATACGGGAGCTAACTATGGCTACACCTTC.

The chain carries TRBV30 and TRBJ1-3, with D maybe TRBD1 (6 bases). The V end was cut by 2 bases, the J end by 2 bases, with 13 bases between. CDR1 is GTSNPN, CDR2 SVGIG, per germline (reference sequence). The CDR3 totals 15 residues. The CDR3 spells CAWSLITGPGNTIYF. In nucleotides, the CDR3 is TGTGCCTGGAGTCTGATCACAGGGCCTGGAAACACCATATATTTT.

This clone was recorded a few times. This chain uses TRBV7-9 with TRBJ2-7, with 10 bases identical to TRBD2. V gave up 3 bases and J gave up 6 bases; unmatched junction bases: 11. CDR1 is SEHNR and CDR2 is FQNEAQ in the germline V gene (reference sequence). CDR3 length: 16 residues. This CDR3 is CASSFSAGLAVGEQYF. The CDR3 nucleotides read TGTGCCAGCAGCTTTAGCGCAGGACTAGCGGTTGGCGAGCAGTACTTC.

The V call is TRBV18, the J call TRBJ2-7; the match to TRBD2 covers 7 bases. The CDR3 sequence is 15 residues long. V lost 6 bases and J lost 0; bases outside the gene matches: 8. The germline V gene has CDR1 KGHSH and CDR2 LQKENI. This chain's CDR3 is CASSPLGGTSYEQYF. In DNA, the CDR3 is TGTGCCAGCTCCCCCCTGGGGGGGACCTCCTACGAGCAGTACTTC.

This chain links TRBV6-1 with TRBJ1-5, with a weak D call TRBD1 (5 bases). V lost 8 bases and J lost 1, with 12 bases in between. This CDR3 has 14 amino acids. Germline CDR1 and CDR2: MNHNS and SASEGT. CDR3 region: CASGLRGSNQPQHF. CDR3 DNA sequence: TGTGCCAGCGGATTGCGGGGGAGCAATCAGCCCCAGCATTTT.

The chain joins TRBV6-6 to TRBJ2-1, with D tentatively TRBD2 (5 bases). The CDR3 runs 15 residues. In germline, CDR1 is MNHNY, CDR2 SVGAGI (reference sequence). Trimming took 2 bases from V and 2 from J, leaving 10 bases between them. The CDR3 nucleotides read TGTGCCAGCAGTTACGAATCGGGGACCTACAATGAGCAGTTCTTC. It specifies CASSYESGTYNEQFF.

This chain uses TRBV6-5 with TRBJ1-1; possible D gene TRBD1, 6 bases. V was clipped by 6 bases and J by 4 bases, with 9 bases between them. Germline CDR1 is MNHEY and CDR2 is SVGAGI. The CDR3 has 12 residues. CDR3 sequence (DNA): TGTGCCAGCAGCGGAGGGGGCACTGAAGCTTTCTTT. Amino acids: CASSGGGTEAFF.

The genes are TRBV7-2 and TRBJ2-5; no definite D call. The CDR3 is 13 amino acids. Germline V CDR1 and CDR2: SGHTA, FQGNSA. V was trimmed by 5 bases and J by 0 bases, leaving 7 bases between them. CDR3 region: CASSLGHQETQYF. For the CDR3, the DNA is TGTGCCAGCAGCCTCGGACACCAAGAGACCCAGTACTTC.

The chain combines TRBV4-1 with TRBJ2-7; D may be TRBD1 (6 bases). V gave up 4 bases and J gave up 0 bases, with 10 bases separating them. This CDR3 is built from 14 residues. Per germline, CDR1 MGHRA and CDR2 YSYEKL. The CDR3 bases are TGCGCCAGCAGCCCCGGACAGTACTCCTACGAGCAGTACTTC. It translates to CASSPGQYSYEQYF.

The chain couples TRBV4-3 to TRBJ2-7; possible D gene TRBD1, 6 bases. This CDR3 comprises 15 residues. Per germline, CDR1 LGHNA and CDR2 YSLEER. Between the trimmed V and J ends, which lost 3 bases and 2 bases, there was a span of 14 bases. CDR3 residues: CASSHDRMGTYEQYF. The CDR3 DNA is TGCGCCAGCAGCCACGACAGGATGGGCACCTACGAGCAGTACTTC.

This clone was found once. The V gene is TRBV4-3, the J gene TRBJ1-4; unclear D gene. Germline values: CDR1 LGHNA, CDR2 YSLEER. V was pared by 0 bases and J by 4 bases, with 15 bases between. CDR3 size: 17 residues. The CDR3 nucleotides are TGCGCCAGCAGCCAAGACGGCGGACGAGCCAATAATGAAAAACTGTTTTTT. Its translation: CASSQDGGRANNEKLFF.

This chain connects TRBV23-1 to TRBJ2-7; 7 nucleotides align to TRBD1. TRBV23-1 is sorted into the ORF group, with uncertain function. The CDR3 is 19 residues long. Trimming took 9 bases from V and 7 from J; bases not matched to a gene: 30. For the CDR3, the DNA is TGCGCCAGAGACTTATCAACCGGGACAGTCTCACCAACTACGCGTGAGCAGTACTTC. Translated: CARDLSTGTVSPTTREQYF.

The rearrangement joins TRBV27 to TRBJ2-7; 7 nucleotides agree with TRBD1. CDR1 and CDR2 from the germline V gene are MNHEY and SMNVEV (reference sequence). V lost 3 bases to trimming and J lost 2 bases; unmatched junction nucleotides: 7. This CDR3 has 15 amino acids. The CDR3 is CASSFPTTGAYEQYF. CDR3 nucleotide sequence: TGTGCCAGCAGTTTCCCTACCACAGGGGCCTACGAGCAGTACTTC.

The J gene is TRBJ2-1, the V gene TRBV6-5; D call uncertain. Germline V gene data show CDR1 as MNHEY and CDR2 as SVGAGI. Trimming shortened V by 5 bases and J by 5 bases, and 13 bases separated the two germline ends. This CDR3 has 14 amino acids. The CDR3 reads CASSLARADNEQFF. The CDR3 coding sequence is TGTGCCAGCAGTCTGGCCAGAGCCGACAATGAGCAGTTCTTC.

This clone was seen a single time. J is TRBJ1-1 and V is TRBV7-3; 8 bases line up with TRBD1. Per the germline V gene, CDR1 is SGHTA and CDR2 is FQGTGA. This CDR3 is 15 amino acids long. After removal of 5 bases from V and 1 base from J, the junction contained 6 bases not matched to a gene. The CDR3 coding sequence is TGTGCCAGCAGCGAAACAGGGGGGAAGAACACTGAAGCTTTCTTT. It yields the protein CASSETGGKNTEAFF.

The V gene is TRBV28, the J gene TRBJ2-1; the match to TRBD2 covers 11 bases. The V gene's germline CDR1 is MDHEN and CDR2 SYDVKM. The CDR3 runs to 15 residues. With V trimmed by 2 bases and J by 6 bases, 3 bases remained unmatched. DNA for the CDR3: TGTGCCAGCAGTTTAACTAGCGGGAGTCCCAATGAGCAGTTCTTC. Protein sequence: CASSLTSGSPNEQFF. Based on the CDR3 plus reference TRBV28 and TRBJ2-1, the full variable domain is DVKVTQSSRYLVKRTGEKVFLECVQDMDHENMFWYRQDPGLGLRLIYFSYDVKMKEKGDIPEGYSVSREKKERFSLILESASTNQTSMYLCASSLTSGSPNEQFFGPGTRLTVL.

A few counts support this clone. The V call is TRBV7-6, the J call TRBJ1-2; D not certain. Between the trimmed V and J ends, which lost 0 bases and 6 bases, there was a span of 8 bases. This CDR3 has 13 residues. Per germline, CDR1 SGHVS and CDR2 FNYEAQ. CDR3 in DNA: TGTGCCAGCAGCTTAGCGCTAGGGAATGGCTACACCTTC. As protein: CASSLALGNGYTF.

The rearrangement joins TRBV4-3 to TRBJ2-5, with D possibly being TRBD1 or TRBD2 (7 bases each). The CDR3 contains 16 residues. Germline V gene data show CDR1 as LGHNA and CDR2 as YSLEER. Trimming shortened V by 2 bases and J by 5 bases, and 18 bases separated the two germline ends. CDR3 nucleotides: TGCGCCAGCAGCCAACTTGACAGGGTGGGAGGGGAGACCCAGTACTTC. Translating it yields CASSQLDRVGGETQYF.

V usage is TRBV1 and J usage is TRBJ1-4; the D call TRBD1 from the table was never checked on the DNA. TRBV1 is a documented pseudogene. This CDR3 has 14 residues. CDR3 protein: CTSSQDTTNEKLFF. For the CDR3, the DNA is TGCACCAGCAGCCAAGACACAACTAATGAAAAACTGTTTTTT.

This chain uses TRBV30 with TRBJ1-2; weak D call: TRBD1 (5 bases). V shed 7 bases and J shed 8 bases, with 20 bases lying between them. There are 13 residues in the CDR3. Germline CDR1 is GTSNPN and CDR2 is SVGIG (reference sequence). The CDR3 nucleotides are TGTGCCTCGGCGACGGGGGTTAGGGTCGGCTACACCTTC. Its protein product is CASATGVRVGYTF.